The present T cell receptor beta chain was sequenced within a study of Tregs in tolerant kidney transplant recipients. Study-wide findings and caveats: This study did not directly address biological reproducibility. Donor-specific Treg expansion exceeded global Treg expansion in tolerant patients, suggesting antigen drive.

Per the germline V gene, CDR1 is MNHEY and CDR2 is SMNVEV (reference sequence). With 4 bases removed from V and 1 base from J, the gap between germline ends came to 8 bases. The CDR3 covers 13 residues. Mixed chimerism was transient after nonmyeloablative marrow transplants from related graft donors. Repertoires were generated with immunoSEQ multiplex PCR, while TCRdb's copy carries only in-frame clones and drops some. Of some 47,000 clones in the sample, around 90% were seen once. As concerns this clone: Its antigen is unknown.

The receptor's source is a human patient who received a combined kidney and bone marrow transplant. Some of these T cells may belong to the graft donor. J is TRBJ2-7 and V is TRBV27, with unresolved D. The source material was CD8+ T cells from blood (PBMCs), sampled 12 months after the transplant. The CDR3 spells CASSYTSSYEQYF. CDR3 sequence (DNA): TGTGCCAGCAGTTATACATCATCCTACGAGCAGTACTTC.